This T cell receptor (beta chain) was observed in a study of blood T cell repertoires in COVID-19. Background on the study: There were acute and convalescent COVID-19 samples, and they came from the United States, Italy and Spain. In each case, the material was cDNA or gDNA derived from T cells, B-cell-depleted T cells, or PBMCs.

Study processing details: Using reference gene primer amplification, nucleated cell counts were estimated. Clones were sequenced by immunoSEQ multiplex PCR, and TCRdb holds only the in-frame ones, with some missing. That table gives V, J and clone size, and the DNA gave D and trimming. The top ten clones hold 1.9% of a sample with around 78,000 clones, around nine tenths of them seen once. This clone was counted once. V trimming: 1 base; J trimming: 3 bases; junction bases outside the gene matches: 6. The CDR3 is 15 residues long. Looked up from germline, CDR1 is SEHNR and CDR2 is FQNEAQ (reference sequence).

Specimen: peripheral blood. This rearrangement joins TRBV7-9 to TRBJ2-7; 7 bases are shared with TRBD2. The clonotype was recovered from a woman between 55 and 75 years old with acute or convalescent COVID-19. CDR3 region: CASSLGEGLIYEQYF. The CDR3 nucleotides read TGTGCCAGCAGCTTAGGAGAGGGACTAATCTACGAGCAGTACTTC.